The 12 T cell receptor beta chains presented below share a single source sample, sequenced in a study of T cells expressing NK-cell markers. One entry per CDR3 protein, without DNA, is what TCRdb gives after re-calling the 5' RACE reads. The sample holds about 450,000 distinct CDR3 sequences. What was sequenced was blood T cells: a sorted CD56 or NKG2C T cell subset, CD4+ or CD8+ T cells, or bulk PBMC T cells (not recorded which). These receptors originate from a woman aged 18-70 years in good health.

V gene TRBV4-1 combines with J gene TRBJ2-1; TCRdb picks TRBD1, but there is no DNA to check that call. The length of the CDR3 is 20 residues. Germline-derived CDR1 and CDR2 are MGHRA and YSYEKL. The CDR3 region is CASSGAEGASSESSYNEQFF.

This chain links TRBV7-2 with TRBJ1-5; TCRdb picks TRBD1, but there is no DNA to check that call. This CDR3 spans 13 amino acids. The germline V gene has CDR1 SGHTA and CDR2 FQGNSA. CDR3 in amino acids: CATARQRNQPQHF.

The chain links TRBV29-1 to TRBJ2-7; with no DNA, the TCRdb D assignment of TRBD2 cannot be verified. CDR1 SQVTM and CDR2 ANQGSEA come from the germline V gene. This CDR3 comprises 14 residues. CDR3: CSVEDRDFDYEQYF.

This chain uses TRBV5-1 with TRBJ2-7. Germline V gives CDR1 SGHRS, CDR2 YFSETQ. CDR3 length equals 14 residues. The CDR3 reads CASSLVVSPYEQYF.

V is TRBV4-3 and J is TRBJ2-3. Germline lookup yields CDR1 LGHNA and CDR2 YSLEER. The CDR3 extends over 13 amino acids. The CDR3 loop reads CASSQDPLDTQYF.

The J gene is TRBJ2-3, the V gene TRBV29-1; TCRdb names TRBD2, which stays unverified in the absence of DNA. In germline, CDR1 is SQVTM, CDR2 ANQGSEA. The CDR3 consists of 19 residues. CDR3 in amino acids: CSVSTSGRTPRLITDTQYF.

The chain joins TRBV20-1 to TRBJ1-1; the TRBD1 assignment by TCRdb is unverifiable without DNA. Per the germline V gene, CDR1 is DFQATT and CDR2 is SNEGSKA (reference sequence). The CDR3 is made up of 15 amino acids. The CDR3 loop is CSARQADAPWTEAFF.

The chain has TRBV29-1 and TRBJ1-1; TCRdb calls TRBD1, which cannot be checked without DNA. CDR1 is SQVTM, CDR2 ANQGSEA, per germline. The length of the CDR3 is 15 residues. This CDR3 is CSVGRQGVMNTEAFF.

The CDR3 spells CASSIMGEQYF. This chain connects TRBV19 to TRBJ2-7. The V gene's germline CDR1 is LNHDA and CDR2 SQIVND (reference sequence). The CDR3 has 11 amino acids. The whole variable domain, filled in from reference TRBV19 and TRBJ2-7, reads DGGITQSPKYLFRKEGQNVTLSCEQNLNHDAMYWYRQDPGQGLRLIYYSQIVNDFQKGDIAEGYSVSREKKESFPLTVTSAQKNPTAFYLCASSIMGEQYFGPGTRLTVT.

The chain joins TRBV7-2 to TRBJ2-1; TCRdb names TRBD2, which stays unverified in the absence of DNA. The CDR3 runs 20 residues. CDR1 is SGHTA and CDR2 is FQGNSA in the germline V gene. CDR3 sequence: CASSLALGTSGTSRGNEQFF. The full variable domain, in which reference TRBV7-2 and TRBJ2-1 provide the parts outside the CDR3, is GAGVSQSPSNKVTEKGKDVELRCDPISGHTALYWYRQSLGQGLEFLIYFQGNSAPDKSGLPSDRFSAERTGGSVSTLTIQRTQQEDSAVYLCASSLALGTSGTSRGNEQFFGPGTRLTVL.

The V and J genes are TRBV7-9 and TRBJ2-2. CDR1 is SEHNR, CDR2 FQNEAQ, per germline (reference sequence). The CDR3 extends over 14 amino acids. The CDR3 sequence is CASSPRLYTGELFF. Full variable domain (outside the CDR3, taken from reference TRBV7-9 and TRBJ2-2): DTGVSQNPRHKITKRGQNVTFRCDPISEHNRLYWYRQTLGQGPEFLTYFQNEAQLEKSRLLSDRFSAERPKGSFSTLEIQRTEQGDSAMYLCASSPRLYTGELFFGEGSRLTVL.

The chain has TRBV18 and TRBJ2-1; TCRdb indicates TRBD2, and absent DNA this call remains unverified. This CDR3 has 16 amino acids. The V gene's germline CDR1 is KGHSH and CDR2 LQKENI. The CDR3 sequence: CASSPTGTSENNEQFF.